This T cell receptor beta chain was profiled in a study of blood T cell repertoires in COVID-19. In this sample, this clone turned up a few times. This CDR3 region has 15 residues. Germline lookup yields CDR1 MNHEY and CDR2 SVGAGI. The V and J ends lost 0 bases and 1 base respectively, with 8 bases between them. Generated by immunoSEQ multiplex PCR, the TCRdb table keeps only in-frame clones and is missing some. The sample holds around 300,000 clones, 75% to 95% seen once. This sequence originates from a woman in her 30s with COVID-19, enrolled during active disease. The chain couples TRBV6-5 to TRBJ2-3; maybe TRBD2 (5 bases). The sample comprised peripheral blood. CDR3 sequence: CASSYSRAGTDTQYF. In DNA form, the CDR3 reads TGTGCCAGCAGTTACTCCCGAGCGGGCACAGATACGCAGTATTTT.